These T cell receptor beta chains were read from a single sample in a study of blood T cell repertoires in COVID-19. Using immunoSEQ multiplex PCR, the repertoire was profiled, and TCRdb retains in-frame clones only, with some absent. The data contain around 160,000 clones, approximately 88% of them singletons. The sequencing input was peripheral blood. Receptors originate from a man aged 55 to 69 with acute or convalescent COVID-19. Each CDR3 is given with its conserved first and last residue. Fields, in order: clone size, J gene, V gene, D gene, CDR3 protein, CDR3 DNA. The D gene is left open where the match is weak. Not every row has a clone size; where given, it reads once, few, many or a size class.

size: once; J: TRBJ1-1; V: TRBV7-2; D: TRBD1; CDR3: CASSLALRTGGQAFF; DNA: TGTGCCAGCAGCTTAGCGCTGAGGACAGGGGGTCAAGCTTTCTTT
size: NA; J: TRBJ1-2; V: TRBV12-3/TRBV12-4; D: TRBD1; CDR3: CASSYPGQYGYTF; DNA: TGTGCCAGCAGTTACCCGGGACAGTATGGCTACACCTTC
size: once; J: TRBJ1-2; V: TRBV7-2; D: TRBD1; CDR3: CASSLAGGPRQGIILGGYTF; DNA: TGTGCCAGCAGCTTAGCGGGGGGGCCGAGACAGGGGATAATTTTGGGTGGCTACACCTTC
size: few; J: TRBJ2-2; V: TRBV19; D: TRBD1; CDR3: CASSMTGGRAGELFF; DNA: TGTGCCAGTAGTATGACAGGGGGCAGGGCCGGGGAGCTGTTTTTT
size: NA; J: TRBJ1-2; V: TRBV11-2; D: NA; CDR3: CASSLVRGSDGYTF; DNA: TGTGCCAGCAGCTTAGTCAGGGGATCGGATGGCTACACCTTC
size: NA; J: TRBJ1-5; V: TRBV19; D: TRBD1; CDR3: CASSINPGGQRASYGRQPQHF; DNA: TGTGCCAGTAGTATTAACCCAGGGGGACAGAGGGCCTCCTACGGCAGGCAGCCCCAGCATTTT
size: few; J: TRBJ2-7; V: TRBV19; D: NA; CDR3: CASSPPGLQAYEQYF; DNA: TGTGCCAGTAGTCCCCCGGGACTCCAAGCCTACGAGCAGTACTTC
size: NA; J: TRBJ2-7; V: TRBV6-6; D: NA; CDR3: CASSSPSEGAYEQYF; DNA: TGTGCCAGCAGCTCACCCAGCGAGGGTGCCTACGAGCAGTACTTC
size: NA; J: TRBJ2-7; V: TRBV7-9; D: TRBD1; CDR3: CASSREFGQGASNEQYF; DNA: TGTGCCAGCAGCCGAGAATTCGGACAGGGGGCAAGCAACGAGCAGTACTTC
size: NA; J: TRBJ2-7; V: TRBV4-1; D: TRBD2; CDR3: CASSQDITSGGAGYEQYF; DNA: TGCGCCAGCAGCCAAGACATTACTAGCGGGGGAGCGGGCTACGAGCAGTACTTC
size: NA; J: TRBJ2-7; V: TRBV30; D: NA; CDR3: CAWSVKSGYPSEQYF; DNA: TGTGCCTGGAGTGTAAAGTCGGGATATCCGAGCGAGCAGTACTTC
size: NA; J: TRBJ2-3; V: TRBV5-1; D: NA; CDR3: CASSLVGGSTDTQYF; DNA: TGCGCCAGCAGCTTGGTCGGGGGAAGCACAGATACGCAGTATTTT
size: NA; J: TRBJ2-3; V: TRBV4-2; D: TRBD2; CDR3: CASSQESTSGGAADTQYF; DNA: TGTGCCAGCAGCCAAGAGTCTACTAGCGGGGGGGCCGCAGATACGCAGTATTTT
size: NA; J: TRBJ1-6; V: TRBV15; D: NA; CDR3: CATSRDTLNSPLHF; DNA: TGTGCCACCAGCAGAGACACTCTTAATTCACCCCTCCACTTT
size: NA; J: TRBJ1-2; V: TRBV7-2; D: NA; CDR3: CASSSDPTGRGYGYTF; DNA: TGTGCCAGCAGCTCCGACCCTACAGGGAGGGGATATGGCTACACCTTC
size: once; J: TRBJ1-3; V: TRBV7-8; D: NA; CDR3: CASSLVQSSGNTIYF; DNA: TGTGCCAGCAGCTTAGTACAGAGCTCTGGAAACACCATATATTTT
size: once; J: TRBJ2-7; V: TRBV5-1; D: TRBD1; CDR3: CASSLDGQGMYEQYF; DNA: TGCGCCAGCAGCTTGGACGGACAGGGAATGTACGAGCAGTACTTC